The TCR beta chain described here comes from a study of response to subunit inactivated influenza vaccine (dated by TCRdb to the late 2010s). Study-wide context: To follow how T cells responded to a trivalent subunit inactivated influenza vaccine, the researchers relied on deep quantitative profiling of the T cell receptor repertoire.

Many counts were recorded for this clonotype. No cognate antigen has been identified for it. No base quality information exists; no much larger clone differs at one position. The paper as a whole reports these results and caveats: The authors suggested that each seasonal influenza vaccination may recruit only a limited number of new T cells.

Including cysteine and phenylalanine, the CDR3 has 13 amino acids. The only DNA kept is the CDR3, 39 bases in frame from the first base. Trimming accounts for 6 bases at V and 5 bases at J, while the number of junction bases matched to no gene is 9. CDR1 is given as SQVTM and CDR2 as ANQGSEA, both from the germline V gene. The method behind the library was RT-PCR. TCRdb shows the sequencer as Illumina HiSeq 2500. TCRdb passed the public sequencing reads through fastp at Q25 and MiXCR, retaining productive beta sequences. One record per CDR3 amino acid sequence lists the most common genes and DNA. This sample is represented by about 520,000 distinct CDR3 sequences; around 7.9% of them were singletons. The top ten clonotypes cover around 13% of the sample.

The rearrangement combines TRBV29-1 with TRBJ1-1; 7 nucleotides in the junction match TRBD1. This specimen consisted of PBMCs from blood, obtained around 25 months after vaccination. The TCR was taken from a man between 50 and 70 years old who received an inactivated influenza vaccine. Donor details come from another sample of the same person, matched by shared clones. This receptor carries the CDR3 CSVNRGERTEAFF. The nucleotide sequence is given as TGCAGCGTCAACAGGGGCGAAAGGACTGAAGCTTTCTTT. With the rest looked up from the reference TRBV29-1 and TRBJ1-1 genes rather than sequenced, the full variable domain is SAVISQKPSRDICQRGTSLTIQCQVDSQVTMMFWYRQQPGQSLTLIATANQGSEATYESGFVIDKFPISRPNLTFSTLTVSNMSPEDSSIYLCSVNRGERTEAFFGQGTRLTVV.